Below, one T cell receptor (beta chain) is given with its context. The antigen is unknown. TCRdb's copy holds only in-frame clones and misses some; the assay was immunoSEQ multiplex PCR. Of 100,000 to 150,000 clones in the sample, over 85% were seen once. This sample was taken from a study of cytomegalovirus exposure and HLA in healthy donors. The V gene lost 4 bases and the J gene lost 9 bases, with 11 bases spanning the gap. CDR3 length: 12 residues. CDR1 and CDR2 (germline): SGHRS, YFSETQ. Broader study findings: Despite most TCR sequences being rare, some public TCRs occurred in many donors.

The sequence was collected from a young man in good health and CMV-seronegative. The sequencing input was PBMCs. This sequence joins TRBV5-1 and TRBJ2-1; no firm D call. The CDR3 DNA follows: TGCGCCAGCAGCATAGAGGTCCGTGAGCAGTTCTTC. Its protein is CASSIEVREQFF.